The rows below give T cell receptor beta chains drawn from one sample of a study of blood T cell repertoires in COVID-19. The repertoire was sequenced with immunoSEQ multiplex PCR; TCRdb's copy has only in-frame clones and lacks some. This sample has about 69,000 clones; nearly 90% occur once, and the top ten carry approximately 5.3%. Material: peripheral blood. The receptors here all came from a man aged 50 to 60 with acute or convalescent COVID-19. Both conserved end residues are part of each CDR3. D genes are given only for firm matches. Expanded clones are given a class, and other clones once, few, many or no size at all.

cdr3_length j_call d_call v_call clone_size cdr3_nt cdr3_aa
15 TRBJ1-1 - TRBV4-1 - TGCGCCAGCAGCCAAGAAGCCTCTTTGAACACTGAAGCTTTCTTT CASSQEASLNTEAFF
17 TRBJ2-5 TRBD2 TRBV9 - TGTGCCAGCAGCTTGGAGGGGGGACTAGCGGCACAAGAGACCCAGTACTTC CASSLEGGLAAQETQYF
15 TRBJ2-3 TRBD1 TRBV7-9 - TGTGCCAGCAGCTCTCGGACAGGGGCGACAGATACGCAGTATTTT CASSSRTGATDTQYF
15 TRBJ2-7 TRBD1 TRBV24-1 - TGTGCCACCAGTGATCCCTCCCAGGGGGCTTACGAGCAGTACTTC CATSDPSQGAYEQYF
11 TRBJ2-7 - TRBV6-5 - TGTGCCAGCACCCGGGGCTACGAGCAGTACTTC CASTRGYEQYF
16 TRBJ2-7 TRBD2 TRBV27 - TGTGCCAGCAGTTTTCTCCTAGCGGGAAACACCTACGAGCAGTACTTC CASSFLLAGNTYEQYF
12 TRBJ2-3 - TRBV24-1 - TGTGCCACCAGTAACAGGCGAGATACGCAGTATTTT CATSNRRDTQYF
12 TRBJ2-1 TRBD2 TRBV12-3/TRBV12-4 once TGTGCCAGCAGTTTGACTAGCGGCCTACCGTTCTTC CASSLTSGLPFF
17 TRBJ1-5 TRBD1 TRBV12-5 - TGTGCTAGTGGTCCGGGACAGGGGGGAGATAGCAATCAGCCCCAGCATTTT CASGPGQGGDSNQPQHF
18 TRBJ1-4 TRBD1 TRBV14 once TGTGCCAGCAGCCAAGGGTCAAGGGGGCGGACGACTAATGAAAAACTGTTTTTT CASSQGSRGRTTNEKLFF
13 TRBJ1-2 - TRBV6-5 - TGTGCCAGCACCCGCGGGCCGGACGGTGGCTACACCTTC CASTRGPDGGYTF
14 TRBJ2-7 - TRBV4-1 - TGCGCCAGCAGCCAAGAAGGGGGTTCCTACGAGCAGTACTTC CASSQEGGSYEQYF
17 TRBJ1-5 TRBD1 TRBV19 - TGTGCCAGTAGTAGAATCCGGGACAGAGCTTACAATCAGCCCCAGCATTTT CASSRIRDRAYNQPQHF
14 TRBJ1-2 - TRBV25-1 - TGTGCCAGCAGTGCCCCGGAGTCTGGTTATGGCTACACCTTC CASSAPESGYGYTF
12 TRBJ2-5 - TRBV5-5 once TGTGCCAGCAGCTCTAGGGGGGAGACCCAGTACTTC CASSSRGETQYF
15 TRBJ1-5 - TRBV10-1 - TGCGCCAGCAGACAGATCACCATTCGCAATCAGCCCCAGCATTTT CASRQITIRNQPQHF
15 TRBJ2-1 TRBD2 TRBV5-1 - TGCGCCAGCAGCTTCATAGCGGGAATGAATGATGAGCAGTTCTTC CASSFIAGMNDEQFF
10 TRBJ1-1 - TRBV6-5 - TGTGCCAGCAGCGACCGCGGGGCTTTCTTT CASSDRGAFF
11 TRBJ2-1 - TRBV28 - TGTGCCAGCAGTTTACGGGTAGAGCAGTTCTTC CASSLRVEQFF
15 TRBJ1-3 - TRBV7-9 - TGTGCCAGCAGTTGGGGTCAGGGAACTGGAAACACCATATATTTT CASSWGQGTGNTIYF
15 TRBJ2-1 TRBD2 TRBV6-5 - TGTGCCAGCAGACCCCTAGCGGGAGACTACAATGAGCAGTTCTTC CASRPLAGDYNEQFF
15 TRBJ2-1 TRBD2 TRBV9 once TGTGCCAGCAGCATGACCGGGACTAGCATTGGTGAGCAGTTCTTC CASSMTGTSIGEQFF
15 TRBJ2-3 - TRBV14 - TGTGCCAGCAGCCAAGAGGGACTTACCGTGGATACGCAGTATTTT CASSQEGLTVDTQYF
18 TRBJ1-5 TRBD1 TRBV19 - TGTGCCAGTAGTCTTCCGGGACAGGACCTCTTGAGCCTTCAGCCCCAGCATTTT CASSLPGQDLLSLQPQHF
15 TRBJ2-7 TRBD1 TRBV11-2 few TGTGCCAGCAGTTTCCCGGGGATCGGGACAGGGGGTTTGTACTTC CASSFPGIGTGGLYF
15 TRBJ2-1 - TRBV7-6 - TGTGCCAGCAGCTTATATTCTACAGCCTACAATGAGCAGTTCTTC CASSLYSTAYNEQFF
16 TRBJ2-1 TRBD2 TRBV5-4 once TGTGCCAGCAGCCCCAGCGGGAGGGCCGCGGTGGGAGAGCAGTTCTTC CASSPSGRAAVGEQFF
13 TRBJ2-7 TRBD2 TRBV12-3/TRBV12-4 - TGTGCCAGCAGCCTAGCGGGAGTGGGTGAGCAGTACTTC CASSLAGVGEQYF
14 TRBJ1-3 - TRBV5-4 - TGTGCCAGCAGCTTCGGACAGCGGGGAAACACCATATATTTT CASSFGQRGNTIYF
15 TRBJ1-2 TRBD1 TRBV10-3 - TGTGCCATCAGTGGCGGGACAGGGGTGTCATACGGCTACACCTTC CAISGGTGVSYGYTF
16 TRBJ2-1 TRBD2 TRBV4-3 once TGCGCCAGCAGCCTAAGGACTAGCGGGAGCCTCGATGAGCAGTTCTTC CASSLRTSGSLDEQFF
14 TRBJ1-2 - TRBV30 - TGTGCCTGGAGGGTTTTGGACAGCTACTATGGCTACACCTTC CAWRVLDSYYGYTF
11 TRBJ1-1 - TRBV7-9 - TGTGCCAGCAGCTTACTACGTGAAGCTTTCTTT CASSLLREAFF
16 TRBJ2-3 TRBD2 TRBV29-1 - TGCAGCGTTGTGCGGACTAGCGGAGGAGGGCCAGATACGCAGTATTTT CSVVRTSGGGPDTQYF
16 TRBJ2-1 TRBD2 TRBV18 - TGTGCCAGCTCATCGCTGACTAGCGGGAGGTACAATGAGCAGTTCTTC CASSSLTSGRYNEQFF
14 TRBJ2-7 - TRBV7-6 - TGTGCCAGCCAAGGGGAGGCAGCCTCCTACGAGCAGTACTTC CASQGEAASYEQYF
16 TRBJ2-5 - TRBV19 - TGTGCCAGTAGTGCCCCCGGGACTGGGTTTCAAGAGACCCAGTACTTC CASSAPGTGFQETQYF
14 TRBJ1-1 TRBD1 TRBV25-1 - TGTGCCAGTTGTTTAGGGGGCGCGAACACTGAAGCTTTCTTT CASCLGGANTEAFF
15 TRBJ1-6 - TRBV5-6 - TGTGCCAGCAGCTTAGGAGGATCCTATAATTCACCCCTCCACTTT CASSLGGSYNSPLHF
17 TRBJ1-1 - TRBV30 - TGTGCCTGGAGTGTAAGACCGGGGGTGGGGGTGAACACTGAAGCTTTCTTT CAWSVRPGVGVNTEAFF
13 TRBJ1-1 - TRBV29-1 - TGCAGCGTTCTTCAGGGCATGAACACTGAAGCTTTCTTT CSVLQGMNTEAFF
15 TRBJ2-5 - TRBV13 once TGTGCCAGCAGCTTATCTGGCCGCGGGCAAGAGACCCAGTACTTC CASSLSGRGQETQYF
16 TRBJ1-6 TRBD1 TRBV5-1 - TGCGCCAGCAGCTTGGCCGGACAGGGGAACCGCTCACCCCTCCACTTT CASSLAGQGNRSPLHF
16 TRBJ2-1 TRBD2 TRBV5-4 - TGTGCCAGCAGCGGACTAGCGGGCATGGGGTACAATGAGCAGTTCTTC CASSGLAGMGYNEQFF
14 TRBJ1-5 TRBD1 TRBV2 once TGTGCCAGCAGTGAAGGGACAGGGGGTCAGCCCCAGCATTTT CASSEGTGGQPQHF
18 TRBJ2-1 TRBD2 TRBV11-2 - TGTGCCAGCAGCTTAGGTCGGGGTAGCGGGAGTGCCTACAATGAGCAGTTCTTC CASSLGRGSGSAYNEQFF